Following are 22 T cell receptor beta chains from one sample sequenced in a study of cytomegalovirus exposure and HLA in healthy donors. A multiplex PCR was run with 60 Vbeta primers and 13 Jbeta primers. Sequenced by immunoSEQ multiplex PCR; TCRdb stores in-frame clones only, minus some. The repertoire holds 90,000 to 150,000 clones, with 70% to 85% as singletons. The source material was PBMCs. These receptors were taken from a man aged 18-30 years in good health and CMV-seropositive.

This chain connects TRBV5-1 to TRBJ2-1, with D possibly being TRBD2 (5 bases). V was pared by 3 bases and J by 8 bases, with 21 bases between. The CDR3 is 16 amino acids. The germline V gene has CDR1 SGHRS and CDR2 YFSETQ. CDR3 sequence: CASSSLTEGIAYEQFF. For the CDR3, the DNA is TGCGCCAGCAGCTCCCTGACTGAAGGCATAGCGTATGAGCAGTTCTTC. The complete variable domain, with remaining parts taken from reference TRBV5-1 and TRBJ2-1, reads KAGVTQTPRYLIKTRGQQVTLSCSPISGHRSVSWYQQTPGQGLQFLFEYFSETQRNKGNFPGRFSGRQFSNSRSEMNVSTLELGDSALYLCASSSLTEGIAYEQFFGPGTRLTVL.

The chain recombines TRBV6-1 with TRBJ1-4; weak D call: TRBD1 (5 bases). The CDR3 length is 13 residues. From germline, CDR1 is MNHNS and CDR2 SASEGT. V dropped 7 bases and J dropped 4 bases, with 10 bases sitting between them. The CDR3 region has the DNA TGTGCCAGCAATAGACAGATTAATGAAAAACTGTTTTTT. Its protein is CASNRQINEKLFF.

This clone was counted a few times. The chain recombines TRBV27 with TRBJ1-1; D gene unclear. The V end was cut by 0 bases, the J end by 4 bases, with 21 bases between. CDR3 length: 18 residues. Per the germline V gene, CDR1 is MNHEY and CDR2 is SMNVEV (reference sequence). CDR3 DNA: TGTGCCAGCAGTTTATCGGTCCGTGGAGGCGGGCTGGGCACTGAAGCTTTCTTT. Residues: CASSLSVRGGGLGTEAFF.

In this sample, this clone turned up once. V and J are TRBV7-9 and TRBJ1-2, with 8 positions matching TRBD1. The CDR3 contains 12 residues. V lost 5 bases, J lost 10 bases, and 6 bases stayed unmatched. Germline loops: CDR1 SEHNR, CDR2 FQNEAQ (reference sequence). The CDR3 protein is CASSLGTGDYTF. CDR3 nucleotides: TGTGCCAGCAGCCTCGGGACAGGAGACTACACCTTC.

The J gene is TRBJ2-7, the V gene TRBV2; 13 positions match TRBD2. Unmatched junction bases numbered 10, after V lost 6 bases and J lost 5 bases. The CDR3 has 16 residues. Germline V gives CDR1 SNHLY, CDR2 FYNNEI. The CDR3: CASRLRTSGSRHEQYF. CDR3 nucleotides: TGTGCCAGCAGACTACGGACTAGCGGGAGTCGTCACGAGCAGTACTTC.

The J gene is TRBJ2-1, the V gene TRBV7-6; 8 nucleotides agree with TRBD2. Germline V gene lookup returns CDR1 SGHVS and CDR2 FNYEAQ. The CDR3 sequence is 16 residues long. The V gene end was trimmed by 6 bases and the J gene end by 3 bases; junction bases not matched to a gene: 10. The CDR3 DNA reads as TGTGCCAGCAGTCCCAACGTAGCGGGAAGCTACAATGAGCAGTTCTTC. Translation gives CASSPNVAGSYNEQFF.

As concerns this clone: At one end, the junction sequence differs from germline, possibly due to a read error. The chain's CDR3 is CASSESLSSGANGLTF. CDR3 in DNA: TGTGCCAGCAGTGAAAGCCTGAGCTCTGGGGCCAACGGCCTGACTTTC. V usage is TRBV6-4 and J usage is TRBJ2-6; the D gene is possibly TRBD1 (5 bases). The CDR3 runs 16 residues. Per germline, CDR1 MRHNA and CDR2 SNTAGT.

This clone was observed once. The chain is built from TRBV4-1 and TRBJ1-4, with no clear D. The CDR3 extends over 16 amino acids. V gave up 4 bases and J gave up 7 bases, with 19 bases separating them. The V gene's germline CDR1 is MGHRA and CDR2 YSYEKL. CDR3 loop: CASSPKGAGLGEKLFF. CDR3 sequence (DNA): TGCGCCAGCAGCCCAAAGGGCGCGGGGTTGGGTGAAAAACTGTTTTTT.

The chain links TRBV10-3 to TRBJ2-3, with TRBD2 matching over 10 bases. V shed 11 bases, J shed 4 bases, and the junction held 12 bases outside the gene matches. Germline loops: CDR1 ENHRY, CDR2 SYGVKD. The CDR3 has 15 amino acids. The CDR3 loop is CAALGSGGAADTQYF. DNA for the CDR3: TGTGCCGCCCTGGGGAGCGGGGGGGCCGCAGATACGCAGTATTTT.

V is TRBV7-9 and J is TRBJ1-6; D perhaps matches TRBD1 (5 bases). In germline, CDR1 is SEHNR, CDR2 FQNEAQ (reference sequence). Trimming cost V 1 base and J 1 base, with 8 bases left between them. The CDR3 loop spans 16 amino acids. This CDR3 is CASSLGGGSYNSPLHF. CDR3 coding DNA: TGTGCCAGCAGCTTAGGGGGGGGGTCCTATAATTCACCCCTCCACTTT.

The chain uses TRBV5-1 and TRBJ1-1; weak D call: TRBD1 (6 bases). The CDR3 runs 16 residues. Deletions cut 0 bases from V and 4 bases from J, with 16 bases between. Germline loops: CDR1 SGHRS, CDR2 YFSETQ. CDR3 sequence reads: CASSLGSSGTLTEAFF. The CDR3 DNA is TGCGCCAGCAGCTTGGGGAGTAGTGGGACACTCACTGAAGCTTTCTTT.

The chain joins TRBV30 to TRBJ2-7; 8 nucleotides align to TRBD1. Germline lookup yields CDR1 GTSNPN and CDR2 SVGIG (reference sequence). The CDR3 consists of 16 residues. J was trimmed by 0 bases and V by 0 bases; bases with no gene match: 7. CDR3 protein: CAWSVAGTGLSYEQYF. DNA for the CDR3: TGTGCCTGGAGTGTAGCCGGGACAGGACTCTCCTACGAGCAGTACTTC.

The CDR3 protein is CASSLWGRAGGGTEAFF. In DNA, the CDR3 is TGTGCCAGCAGCTTATGGGGCAGGGCGGGAGGGGGTACTGAAGCTTTCTTT. The V and J genes are TRBV7-9 and TRBJ1-1; D possibly corresponds to TRBD1 (6 bases). V was clipped by 2 bases and J by 5 bases, with 21 bases between them. Germline values: CDR1 SEHNR, CDR2 FQNEAQ (reference sequence). CDR3 length: 17 residues.

The rearrangement uses TRBV30 and TRBJ2-7; 7 bases line up with TRBD1. Germline V gene sequence: CDR1 GTSNPN, CDR2 SVGIG (reference sequence). Germline trimming cut 0 bases from V and 6 bases from J; bases unmatched to any gene: 5. This CDR3 has 13 residues. In DNA, the CDR3 is TGTGCCTGGAGTGTCAGTAGGACAGGCGAGCAGTACTTC. It encodes CAWSVSRTGEQYF.

The CDR3 DNA reads TGTGCCAGCAGCCTAGGACTAGCGGACTCCTACAATGAGCAGTTCTTC. This codes for CASSLGLADSYNEQFF. The rearrangement links TRBV7-3 to TRBJ2-1; 10 bases are a match to TRBD2. Germline V gives CDR1 SGHTA, CDR2 FQGTGA. The CDR3 has 16 amino acids. The V segment lost 5 bases and the J segment 0 bases; nucleotides outside the gene matches: 4.

This clone was recorded a few times. This chain connects TRBV5-1 to TRBJ2-7, with TRBD1 as a possible D gene (6 bases). The CDR3 extends over 17 amino acids. Trimming shortened V by 0 bases and J by 2 bases, and 18 bases separated the two germline ends. Germline lookup yields CDR1 SGHRS and CDR2 YFSETQ. DNA for the CDR3: TGCGCCAGCAGCTTGGCCCCTTCAGGGGATTCCGCCTACGAGCAGTACTTC. It specifies CASSLAPSGDSAYEQYF.

The V call is TRBV7-9, the J call TRBJ2-3; D is possibly TRBD2 (5 bases). V was cut by 1 base and J by 1 base, with 9 bases left in between. The CDR3 spans 15 residues. The germline CDR1 and CDR2 sequences are SEHNR and FQNEAQ (reference sequence). The CDR3 coding sequence is TGTGCCAGCAGCTTAGTACTAGTCGGCACAGATACGCAGTATTTT. Translation: CASSLVLVGTDTQYF.

There are a few counts of this clone. The chain joins TRBV4-1 to TRBJ2-7; possibly TRBD2 for D (5 bases). The V gene lost 4 bases and the J gene lost 2 bases, with 18 bases spanning the gap. The CDR3 length is 16 residues. Germline CDR1 is MGHRA and CDR2 is YSYEKL. The CDR3 DNA reads as TGCGCCAGCAGCCGAGGCCCAGCGGTGGACCCCTACGAGCAGTACTTC. Translating it yields CASSRGPAVDPYEQYF.

This clone was observed a handful of times. The gene calls are TRBV11-3 and TRBJ1-1; weak D call: TRBD1 (5 bases). V shed 5 bases and J shed 0 bases, with 7 bases lying between them. This CDR3 has 13 residues. CDR1 is SGHNT and CDR2 is YENEEA in the germline V gene. This CDR3 is CASSPDMNTEAFF. The CDR3 nucleotides read TGTGCCAGCAGCCCGGACATGAACACTGAAGCTTTCTTT.

The chain combines TRBV29-1 with TRBJ2-3; 7 nucleotides match TRBD1. Losses at the gene ends were 2 bases for V and 4 bases for J; bases not matched to a gene: 9. The germline V gene encodes CDR1 SQVTM and CDR2 ANQGSEA. The CDR3 is 15 amino acids. Here the CDR3 reads CSVERGTGAADTQYF. The CDR3 coding sequence is TGCAGCGTTGAAAGGGGAACAGGGGCTGCAGATACGCAGTATTTT.

V is TRBV27 and J is TRBJ2-2; TRBD2 might be the D (5 bases). Trimming took off 3 bases at V and 1 base at J, with 9 bases between the two ends. Germline loops: CDR1 MNHEY, CDR2 SMNVEV (reference sequence). The length of the CDR3 is 15 residues. The CDR3 here is CASSFWGENTGELFF. The CDR3 coding sequence is TGTGCCAGCAGTTTTTGGGGAGAGAACACCGGGGAGCTGTTTTTT.

The chain is built from TRBV6-1 and TRBJ2-7, with a tentative D call TRBD1 (5 bases). Trimming removed 3 bases at V and 7 bases at J, with 19 bases between. The CDR3 has 15 amino acids. CDR1 and CDR2 from the germline V gene are MNHNS and SASEGT. The CDR3 nucleotides read TGTGCCAGCAGTGAGGGTAGTGTACAGGATGGGGAGCAGTACTTC. Translating gives CASSEGSVQDGEQYF.